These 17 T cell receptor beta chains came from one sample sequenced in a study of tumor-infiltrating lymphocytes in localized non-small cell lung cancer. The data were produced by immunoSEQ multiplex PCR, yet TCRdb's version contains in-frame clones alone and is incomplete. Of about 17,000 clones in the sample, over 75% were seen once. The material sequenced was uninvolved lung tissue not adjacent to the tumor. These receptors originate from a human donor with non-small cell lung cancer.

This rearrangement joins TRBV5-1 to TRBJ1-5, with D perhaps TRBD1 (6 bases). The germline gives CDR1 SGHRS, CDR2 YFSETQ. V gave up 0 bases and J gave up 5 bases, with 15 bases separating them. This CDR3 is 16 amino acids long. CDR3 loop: CASSLDGQREDQPQHF. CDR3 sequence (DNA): TGCGCCAGCAGCTTGGATGGACAGAGGGAGGATCAGCCCCAGCATTTT.

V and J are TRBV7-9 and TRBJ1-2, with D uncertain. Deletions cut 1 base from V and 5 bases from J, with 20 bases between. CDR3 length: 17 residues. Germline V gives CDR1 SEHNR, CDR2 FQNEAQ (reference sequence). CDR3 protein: CASSLVPDFTRWYGYTF. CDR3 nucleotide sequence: TGTGCCAGCAGCTTAGTCCCCGATTTTACCCGGTGGTATGGCTACACCTTC.

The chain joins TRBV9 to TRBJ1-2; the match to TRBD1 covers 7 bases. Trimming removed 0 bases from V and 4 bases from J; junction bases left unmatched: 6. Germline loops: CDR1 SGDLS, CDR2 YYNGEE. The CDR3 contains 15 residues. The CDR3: CASSVGQGGSYGYTF. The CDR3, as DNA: TGTGCCAGCAGCGTAGGGCAGGGGGGCTCCTATGGCTACACCTTC.

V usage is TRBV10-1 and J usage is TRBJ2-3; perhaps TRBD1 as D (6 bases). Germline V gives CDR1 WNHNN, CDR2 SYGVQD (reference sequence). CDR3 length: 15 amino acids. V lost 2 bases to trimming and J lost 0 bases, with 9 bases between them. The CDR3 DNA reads TGCGCCAGCAGTGAGAGCAGGGGCAGCACAGATACGCAGTATTTT. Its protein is CASSESRGSTDTQYF.

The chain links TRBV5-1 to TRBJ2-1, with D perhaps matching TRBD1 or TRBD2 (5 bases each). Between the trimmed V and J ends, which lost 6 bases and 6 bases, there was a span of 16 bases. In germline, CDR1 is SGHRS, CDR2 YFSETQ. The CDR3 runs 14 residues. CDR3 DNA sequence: TGCGCCAGCACCAAGGGACGTGAACCCAATGAGCAGTTCTTC. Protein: CASTKGREPNEQFF. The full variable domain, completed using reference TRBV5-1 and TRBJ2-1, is KAGVTQTPRYLIKTRGQQVTLSCSPISGHRSVSWYQQTPGQGLQFLFEYFSETQRNKGNFPGRFSGRQFSNSRSEMNVSTLELGDSALYLCASTKGREPNEQFFGPGTRLTVL.

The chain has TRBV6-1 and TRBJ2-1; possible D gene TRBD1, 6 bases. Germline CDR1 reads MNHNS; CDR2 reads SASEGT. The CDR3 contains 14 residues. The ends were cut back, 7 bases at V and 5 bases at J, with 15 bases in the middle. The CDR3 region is CASKRGTNNNEQFF. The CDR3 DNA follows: TGTGCCAGCAAGAGAGGGACAAATAACAATGAGCAGTTCTTC.

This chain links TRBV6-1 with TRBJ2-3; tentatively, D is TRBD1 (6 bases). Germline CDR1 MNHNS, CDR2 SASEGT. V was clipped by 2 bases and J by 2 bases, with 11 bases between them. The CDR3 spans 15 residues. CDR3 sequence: CASSEQGLSTDTQYF. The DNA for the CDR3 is TGTGCCAGCAGTGAACAGGGGCTTTCCACAGATACGCAGTATTTT.

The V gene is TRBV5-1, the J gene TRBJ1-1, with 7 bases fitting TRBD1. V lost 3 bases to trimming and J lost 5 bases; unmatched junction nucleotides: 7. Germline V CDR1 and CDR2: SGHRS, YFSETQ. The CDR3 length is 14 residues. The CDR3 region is CASSSGTDWTEAFF. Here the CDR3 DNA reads TGCGCCAGCAGCTCCGGGACAGATTGGACTGAAGCTTTCTTT.

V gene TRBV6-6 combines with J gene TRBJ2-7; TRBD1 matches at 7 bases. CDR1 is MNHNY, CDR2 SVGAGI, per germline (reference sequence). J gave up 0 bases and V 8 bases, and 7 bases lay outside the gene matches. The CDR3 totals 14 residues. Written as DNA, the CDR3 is TGTGCCAGCTGGGATCGGGACAGCTCCTACGAGCAGTACTTC. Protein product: CASWDRDSSYEQYF.

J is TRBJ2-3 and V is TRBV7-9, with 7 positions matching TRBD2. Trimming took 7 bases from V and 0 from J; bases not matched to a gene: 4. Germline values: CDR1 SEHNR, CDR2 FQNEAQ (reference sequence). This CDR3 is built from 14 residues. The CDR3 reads CASTKRDSTDTQYF. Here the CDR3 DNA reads TGTGCCAGCACTAAGCGGGACAGCACAGATACGCAGTATTTT.

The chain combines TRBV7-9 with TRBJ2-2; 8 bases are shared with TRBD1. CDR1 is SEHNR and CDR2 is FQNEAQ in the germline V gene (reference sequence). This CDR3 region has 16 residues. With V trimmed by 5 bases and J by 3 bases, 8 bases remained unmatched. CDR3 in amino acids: CASSMPGQVDTGELFF. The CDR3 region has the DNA TGTGCCAGCAGCATGCCGGGACAGGTGGACACCGGGGAGCTGTTTTTT. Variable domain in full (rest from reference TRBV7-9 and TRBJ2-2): DTGVSQNPRHKITKRGQNVTFRCDPISEHNRLYWYRQTLGQGPEFLTYFQNEAQLEKSRLLSDRFSAERPKGSFSTLEIQRTEQGDSAMYLCASSMPGQVDTGELFFGEGSRLTVL.

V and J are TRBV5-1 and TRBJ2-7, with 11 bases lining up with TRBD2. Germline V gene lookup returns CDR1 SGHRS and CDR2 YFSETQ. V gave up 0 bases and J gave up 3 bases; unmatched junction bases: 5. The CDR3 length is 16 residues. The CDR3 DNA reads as TGCGCCAGCAGCTTGGGCCTAGCGGGAGGTATCTACGAGCAGTACTTC. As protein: CASSLGLAGGIYEQYF.

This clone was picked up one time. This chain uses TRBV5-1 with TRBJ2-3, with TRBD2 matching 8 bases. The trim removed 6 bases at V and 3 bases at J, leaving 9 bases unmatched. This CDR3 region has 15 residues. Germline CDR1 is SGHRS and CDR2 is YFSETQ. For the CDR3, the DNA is TGCGCCAGCAAGGTTAGGAGCGGGAGAACAGATACGCAGTATTTT. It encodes CASKVRSGRTDTQYF.

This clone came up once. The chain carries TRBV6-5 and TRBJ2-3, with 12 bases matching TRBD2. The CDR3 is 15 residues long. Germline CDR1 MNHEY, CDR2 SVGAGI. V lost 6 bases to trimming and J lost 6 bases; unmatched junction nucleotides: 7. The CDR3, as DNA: TGTGCCAGCAGCGCGACTAGCGGGAGTCAGGATACGCAGTATTTT. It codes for CASSATSGSQDTQYF.

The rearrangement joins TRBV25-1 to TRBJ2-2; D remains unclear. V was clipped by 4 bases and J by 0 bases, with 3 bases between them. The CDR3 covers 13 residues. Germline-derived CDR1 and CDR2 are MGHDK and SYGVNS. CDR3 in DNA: TGTGCCAGCAGTGGTACGAACACCGGGGAGCTGTTTTTT. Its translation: CASSGTNTGELFF.

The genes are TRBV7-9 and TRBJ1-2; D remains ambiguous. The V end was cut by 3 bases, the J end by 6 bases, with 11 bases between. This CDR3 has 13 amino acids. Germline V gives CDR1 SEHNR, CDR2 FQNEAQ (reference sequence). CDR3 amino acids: CASSFPSVDGYTF. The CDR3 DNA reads TGTGCCAGCAGCTTCCCCTCGGTAGATGGCTACACCTTC.

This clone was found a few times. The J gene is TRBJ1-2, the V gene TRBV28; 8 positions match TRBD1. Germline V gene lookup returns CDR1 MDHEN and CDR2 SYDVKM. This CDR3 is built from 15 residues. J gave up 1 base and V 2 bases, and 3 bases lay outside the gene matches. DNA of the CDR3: TGTGCCAGCAGTTTAGAGACAGGGGTTAACTATGGCTACACCTTC. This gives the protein CASSLETGVNYGYTF.